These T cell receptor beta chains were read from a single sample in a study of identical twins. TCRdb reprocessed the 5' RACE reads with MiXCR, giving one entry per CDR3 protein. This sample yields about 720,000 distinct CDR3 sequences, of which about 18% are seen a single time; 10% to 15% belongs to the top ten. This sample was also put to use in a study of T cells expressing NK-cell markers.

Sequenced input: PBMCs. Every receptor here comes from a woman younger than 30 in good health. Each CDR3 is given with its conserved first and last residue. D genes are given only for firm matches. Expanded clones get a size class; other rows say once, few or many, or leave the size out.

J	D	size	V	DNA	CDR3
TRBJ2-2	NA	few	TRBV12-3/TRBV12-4	TGTGCCAGCAGCCCAACACGGAGGGAGCTGTTTTTT	CASSPTRRELFF
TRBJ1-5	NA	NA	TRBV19	TGTGCCAGTAGTATACCCGGCAGGGTGGTAGATCAGCCCCAGCATTTT	CASSIPGRVVDQPQHF
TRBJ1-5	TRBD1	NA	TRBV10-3	TGTGCCATCAAGGGACAGGGCCAGCCCCAGCATTTT	CAIKGQGQPQHF
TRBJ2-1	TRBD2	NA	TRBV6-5	TGTGCCAGCAGTTCGCCCGGGACTAGCGGGAGTGAGCAGTTCTTC	CASSSPGTSGSEQFF
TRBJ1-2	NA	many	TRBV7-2	TGTGCCAGCAGCCGAAGACAGGCAATTAACTATGGCTACACCTTC	CASSRRQAINYGYTF
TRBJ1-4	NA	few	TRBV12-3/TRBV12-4	TGTGCCAGCAGTCGGGGTTTACGTGGAGCCGAAAAACTGTTTTTT	CASSRGLRGAEKLFF
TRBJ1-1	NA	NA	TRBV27	TGTGCCAGCAGATCGAAAACTGAAGCTTTCTTT	CASRSKTEAFF
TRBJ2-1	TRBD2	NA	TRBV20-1	TGCAGTGCTAGAGGCAATAGCGGGAGGTGGAATGAGCAGTTCTTC	CSARGNSGRWNEQFF
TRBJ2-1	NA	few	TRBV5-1	TGCGCCAGCAGCTGGGGGTGGAGCTCCTACAATGAGCAGTTCTTC	CASSWGWSSYNEQFF
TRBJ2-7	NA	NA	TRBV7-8	TGTGCCAGCAGCCTAACCCCCGGGGCAGGGTCCTACGAGCAGTACTTC	CASSLTPGAGSYEQYF
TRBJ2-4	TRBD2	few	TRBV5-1	TGCGCCAGCAGCCCCAGCGGGGGGTCAAACATTCAGTACTTC	CASSPSGGSNIQYF
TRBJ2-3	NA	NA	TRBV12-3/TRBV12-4	TGTGCCAGCCCGGTCGGAGATCGAACGCAGTATTTT	CASPVGDRTQYF
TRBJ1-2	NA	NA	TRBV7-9	TGTGCCAGCAGCTTAGATGTCCTCCTCGGTGGCTACACCTTC	CASSLDVLLGGYTF
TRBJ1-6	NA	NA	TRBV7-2	TGTGCCAGCAGCTTGGGCCTTAGGGGCTCACCCCTCCACTTT	CASSLGLRGSPLHF
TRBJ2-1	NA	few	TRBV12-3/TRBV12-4	TGTGCCAGCAGTTTTGGAGGGGGCCGTCTAAATGAGCAGTTCTTC	CASSFGGGRLNEQFF
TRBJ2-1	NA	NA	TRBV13	TGTGCCAGCACCCTTAGGGGGACCAACCACAATGAGCAGTTCTTC	CASTLRGTNHNEQFF
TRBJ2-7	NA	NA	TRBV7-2	TGTGCCAGCAGCTTAGGGGTGGTTAGCGGAACCTACGAGCAGTACTTC	CASSLGVVSGTYEQYF
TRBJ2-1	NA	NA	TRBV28	TGTGCCAGCAGTTTCTCGGGTAACTTCAACAATGAGCAGTTCTTC	CASSFSGNFNNEQFF
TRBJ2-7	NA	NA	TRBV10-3	TGTGCCATCAGTGAGTCTACAGGGAAACCCTACGAGCAGTACTTC	CAISESTGKPYEQYF
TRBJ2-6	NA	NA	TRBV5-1	TGCGCCAGCAGCTTGGGATGGGGAACAGGGCCAGGGGCCAACGTCCTGACTTTC	CASSLGWGTGPGANVLTF
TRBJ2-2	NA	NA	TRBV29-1	TGCAGCGCCGGTGGGCGGGGCGGGGAGCTGTTTTTT	CSAGGRGGELFF
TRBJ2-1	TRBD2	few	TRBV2	TGTGCCAGCAGCGCAGCGGGAGGGATACGCGGTGAGCAGTTCTTC	CASSAAGGIRGEQFF
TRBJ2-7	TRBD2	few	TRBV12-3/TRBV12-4	TGTGCCAGCAGTTATTTGACTAGCGGGGGCTCCTACGAGCAGTACTTC	CASSYLTSGGSYEQYF
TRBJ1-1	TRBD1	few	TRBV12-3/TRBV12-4	TGTGCCAGCAGTCAGGGTAGGGGGCGGAGGGTGCAGGTGAACACTGAAGCTTTCTTT	CASSQGRGRRVQVNTEAFF
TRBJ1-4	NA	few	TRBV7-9	TGTGCCAGCAGCTCGCATTCAACTAATGAAAAACTGTTTTTT	CASSSHSTNEKLFF
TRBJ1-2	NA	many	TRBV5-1	TGCGCCAGCAGCTTGGATGGGGATGGCTACACCTTC	CASSLDGDGYTF
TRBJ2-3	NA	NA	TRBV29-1	TGCAGCGTTGGTGGAGTGGGGGGCACAGATACGCAGTATTTT	CSVGGVGGTDTQYF
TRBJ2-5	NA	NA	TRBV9	TGTGCCTGCAGCGCTCGCCTTCAAGAGACCCAGTACTTC	CACSARLQETQYF
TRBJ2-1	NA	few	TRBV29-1	TGCAGCGTTGAAGCGACTAGTTTCTATGAGCAGTTCTTC	CSVEATSFYEQFF
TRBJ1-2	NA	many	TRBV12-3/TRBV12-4	TGTGCCAGTTCAGGGATGGGGGGCTATGGCTACACCTTC	CASSGMGGYGYTF
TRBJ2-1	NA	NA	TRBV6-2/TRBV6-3	TGTGCCAGCAGTTACACCGATCCTTTCTACAATGAGCAGTTCTTC	CASSYTDPFYNEQFF
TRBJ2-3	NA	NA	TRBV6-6	TGTGCCAGCAGTTACTCTATAGATACGCAGTATTTT	CASSYSIDTQYF
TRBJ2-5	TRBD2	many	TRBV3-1	TGTGCCAGCACACTAGCGGAAGAGACCCAGTACTTC	CASTLAEETQYF
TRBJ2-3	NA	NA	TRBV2	TGTGCCACCTTGGACACAAATACGCAGTATTTT	CATLDTNTQYF
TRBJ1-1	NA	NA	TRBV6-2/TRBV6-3	TGTGCCAGCAGTTACCCCCCGAGCGACACCGAGTGGACTGAAGCTTTCTTT	CASSYPPSDTEWTEAFF
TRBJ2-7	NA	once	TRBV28	TGTGCCAGCAAGGATTGGGACGGGAGCGACGAGCAGTACTTC	CASKDWDGSDEQYF
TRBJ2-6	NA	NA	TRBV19	TGTGCCAGTAGCACGGACGACGCTACATACGGGGCCAACGTCCTGACTTTC	CASSTDDATYGANVLTF
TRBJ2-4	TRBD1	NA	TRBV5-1	TGCGCCAGCAGCTCGGGACAGGGTCGTCACATTCAGTACTTC	CASSSGQGRHIQYF
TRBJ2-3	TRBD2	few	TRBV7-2	TGTGCCAGCAGCTTGACTAGCGGGAGGGCCGGAGATACGCAGTATTTT	CASSLTSGRAGDTQYF
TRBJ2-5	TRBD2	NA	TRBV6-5	TGTGCCAGCAGTTACTCGAGTGGGACTAGGAGGCCATCGGAGACCCAGTACTTC	CASSYSSGTRRPSETQYF
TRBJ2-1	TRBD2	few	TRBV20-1	TGCAGCCTAGCGGGAGTAAATGAGCAGTTCTTC	CSLAGVNEQFF
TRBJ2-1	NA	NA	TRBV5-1	TGCGCCAGCAGCTTGGCCCTAGCCGCAGGGAGCAATGAGCAGTTCTTC	CASSLALAAGSNEQFF
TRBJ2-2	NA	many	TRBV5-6	TGTGCCAGCAGCCTCCCAGCCGGGGAGCTGTTTTTT	CASSLPAGELFF
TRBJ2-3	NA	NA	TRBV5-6	TGTGCCAGCAGCGCCGGACCCGACACAGATACGCAGTATTTT	CASSAGPDTDTQYF
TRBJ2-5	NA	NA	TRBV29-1	TGCAGCGGGAGGACTGGAGGATATGGAGAGACCCAGTACTTC	CSGRTGGYGETQYF
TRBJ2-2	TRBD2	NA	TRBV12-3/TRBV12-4	TGTGCCAGCAGCCTGACTAGCGGGTACGGGGAGCTGTTTTTT	CASSLTSGYGELFF
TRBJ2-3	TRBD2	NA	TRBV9	TGTGCCAGCAGCACGGCGGGGGGGACAGATACGCAGTATTTT	CASSTAGGTDTQYF
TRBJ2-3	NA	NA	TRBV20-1	TGCAGTGCTAGACCCTCGGGGTCTGGACATACGCAGTATTTT	CSARPSGSGHTQYF
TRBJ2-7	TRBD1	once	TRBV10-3	TGTGCCGTCCGACAGGGGGGCGTAACTTTCTACGAGCAGTACTTC	CAVRQGGVTFYEQYF
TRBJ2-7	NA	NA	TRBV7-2	TGTGCCAGCACCAGCGGGCTCGAGCAGTACTTC	CASTSGLEQYF
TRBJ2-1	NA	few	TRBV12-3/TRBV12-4	TGTGCCAGCAATGGCCCGGCAGGGTCCTTCTACAATGAGCAGTTCTTC	CASNGPAGSFYNEQFF
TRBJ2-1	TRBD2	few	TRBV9	TGTGCCAGCAGCGTAGAGCTAGGGACTAGTGGTCAATATGAGCAGTTCTTC	CASSVELGTSGQYEQFF
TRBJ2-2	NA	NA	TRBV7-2	TGTGCCATCCTAGGGGCTAGCCGGAACACCGGGGAGCTGTTTTTT	CAILGASRNTGELFF
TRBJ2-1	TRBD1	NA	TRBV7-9	TGTGCCAGCAGGGTAGGGACAGCAGGGAAGAATGAGCAGTTCTTC	CASRVGTAGKNEQFF
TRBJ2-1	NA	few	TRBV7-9	TGTGCCAGCAGCACGAGGGGGGGCAGCGGGGAAGAGCAGTTCTTC	CASSTRGGSGEEQFF
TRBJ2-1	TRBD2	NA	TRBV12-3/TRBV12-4	TGTGCCAGCAGTCGCTCGGCTAGCGGCATCTACAATGAGCAGTTCTTC	CASSRSASGIYNEQFF
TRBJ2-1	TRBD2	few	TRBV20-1	TGCAGTGTAGGTACTAGCGTTCGGCATGAGCAGTTCTTC	CSVGTSVRHEQFF
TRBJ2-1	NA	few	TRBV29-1	TGCAGCGTTGTCGTGGCCTACAATGAGCAGTTCTTC	CSVVVAYNEQFF
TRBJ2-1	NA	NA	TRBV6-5	TGTGCCAGCAGTTACTCGCCCGGAGGGTCTCAGCAGTTCTTC	CASSYSPGGSQQFF
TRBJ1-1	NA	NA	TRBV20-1	TGCAGTGCTCCAGAGGGGTCCCTGAACACTGAAGCTTTCTTT	CSAPEGSLNTEAFF